This TCR beta chain was recovered during a study of CD8 T cells in Susac syndrome. Deletions cut 3 bases from V and 2 bases from J, with 11 bases between. The germline V gene has CDR1 MNHEY and CDR2 SMNVEV (reference sequence). The CDR3 length is 14 residues. TCR beta sequencing was performed on blood CD8+ and CD4+ T cells. Negative magnetic isolation gave CD8+ and CD4+ cells; FACS enriched CD8+ TEMRA. RNA totalling roughly 0.45 to 1 ug underwent reverse transcription with random hexamers. TCRdb re-derived calls from the immunoSEQ multiplex PCR reads in MiXCR, one entry per CDR3 protein. The table has 95,000 to 150,000 distinct CDR3 sequences, 90% to 95% seen once; the top ten hold roughly 0.33%.

The origin of this receptor is a human donor with multiple sclerosis. J is TRBJ2-7 and V is TRBV27, with D unclear. The sequencing input was CD8+ T cells from PBMCs. In DNA, the CDR3 is TGTGCCAGCAGTTTTGCCACCTCCACCTACGAGCAGTACTTC. Its translation is CASSFATSTYEQYF.